This record covers a single T cell receptor beta chain. Its antigen is not known. This specimen belongs to a study of cytomegalovirus exposure and HLA in healthy donors. The CDR3 spans 13 residues. The germline CDR1 and CDR2 sequences are SGHTA and FQGNSA. Trimming removed 4 bases from V and 6 bases from J, with 9 bases in between. Study results and caveats: TCR beta sequences reportedly predicted most subjects' HLA-A and HLA-B alleles accurately.

Use of 60 Vbeta and 13 Jbeta primers characterized the PCR. Using immunoSEQ multiplex PCR, the repertoire was profiled, and TCRdb retains in-frame clones only, with some absent. The sample shows around 300,000 clones, around 65% of them seen only once. The receptor's source is a female donor in good health and CMV-seronegative. The sequenced material came from PBMCs. J is TRBJ1-4 and V is TRBV7-2; D remains ambiguous. The chain's CDR3 is CASSWRWDEKLFF. DNA for the CDR3: TGTGCCAGCAGCTGGCGGTGGGATGAAAAACTGTTTTTT.